This T cell receptor beta chain came from a study of a mutant IDH1 vaccine in newly diagnosed glioma. Regarding the study as a whole: Immune responses induced by vaccination arose in 93.3% of the patients. Pseudoprogression seemingly bore no relation to changes in top peripheral T cell clonotypes.

TCRdb's table, derived via immunoSEQ multiplex PCR, lists solely in-frame clones and lacks some. The repertoire consists of tens of thousands of clones, with 80% to 90% occurring once and the leading ten covering 7.4%. This clone was counted only a few times. What it binds is unknown. Trimming took 0 bases from V and 2 from J, leaving 5 bases between them. Germline lookup yields CDR1 LNHNV and CDR2 YYDKDF (reference sequence). The CDR3 is made up of 15 amino acids. Time point meaning: baseline, week 1 (first vaccination visit). The treatment denotes: pre-vaccination baseline after standard-of-care therapy. Donor diagnoses consisted of new WHO grade 3 or 4 IDH1-mutant, ATRX-lost astrocytomas.

This chain uses TRBV15 with TRBJ1-6, with no clear D. Sample: PBMCs, taken from a glioma patient treated with radiotherapy, temozolomide or both. The TCR sequence derives from a woman between 45 and 65 years old with glioma. The DNA of the CDR3 is TGTGCCACCAGCAGAGACGGGCCCTATAATTCACCCCTCCACTTT. It encodes CATSRDGPYNSPLHF.